Listed below are T cell receptor beta chains from one sample, sequenced in a study of blood T cells in healthy people across ages. Using its own MiXCR run on the 5' RACE reads, TCRdb lists one record per CDR3 protein. In the table there are about 1,500,000 distinct CDR3 sequences, 28% of which are singletons. Source material: blood. The receptors were gathered from a woman in her thirties in good health. The conserved cysteine and the conserved F or W are not part of the CDR3 here.

V | CDR3
TRBV6-1 | ASSEWRGNSNQPQH
TRBV4-1 | ASSQEGLAGTDTQY
TRBV20-1 | SALLRVGETQY
TRBV6-1 | ASSETGESEQY
TRBV5-1 | ASSPGGGGKNIQY
TRBV24-1 | ATSPGTGGHGANVLT
TRBV28 | ASSLVLDTDTQY
TRBV20-1 | SATTSGRTRNEQF
TRBV5-1 | ASSSGQGDEQY
TRBV5-1 | ASSTSGGREQY
TRBV20-1 | SASTGQVNSPLH
TRBV28 | ASRTGTSGGEQF
TRBV28 | ASRGTTGGAREQY
TRBV30 | AWSAGQGADGYT
TRBV20-1 | SAREGLAGPKF
TRBV7-2 | ASSSTPGLSTDTQY
TRBV2 | ASSGYRGTNEKLF
TRBV20-1 | SARIQGRGYNEQF
TRBV6-1 | ASTLTGIGTEAF
TRBV20-1 | SVYRDRGTYEQY
TRBV10-3 | AISAGNQPQH
TRBV7-2 | ASRGQGKTSTDTQY
TRBV29-1 | SVEAAGEGYGYT
TRBV20-1 | SASERGFPRQSLREQY
TRBV5-1 | ASRLAGGPSYNEQF
TRBV5-1 | ASMLGANTDTQY
TRBV2 | ARPQGGNSPLH
TRBV5-1 | ASSLGDHPQGYT
TRBV20-1 | SASATGTGGGIQY
TRBV20-1 | NAPDSTLVDEQF
TRBV7-2 | ASRLNTGQGPLNTQY
TRBV5-1 | ASSSDRAPKNIQY
TRBV11-2 | ASSLVVSGGLETQY
TRBV12-3/TRBV12-4 | ASRSQTGDSYNEQF
TRBV7-2 | ASSRDVGTDTQY
TRBV5-6 | ASSVTGTGRQETQY
TRBV29-1 | SVEVAWAPGEQY
TRBV29-1 | SVEDPWGTEAF
TRBV20-1 | SAPLPGRGTREQY
TRBV12-3/TRBV12-4 | ASSPGLAGGPGEQY
TRBV4-2 | ASSQERGFSTDTQY
TRBV5-6 | ATKPGGDQETQY
TRBV20-1 | SVRDPGWDGTGELF
TRBV7-2 | ASSFPGSLAGNEQF
TRBV7-2 | ASSPTQIGYT
TRBV5-1 | ASNLRTSGSADTQY
TRBV20-1 | SVVVANEKLF
TRBV12-3/TRBV12-4 | ASSFTSGGGVAKNIQY
TRBV12-3/TRBV12-4 | ASGFDRGRNEQF
TRBV20-1 | SARDVSGRDTQY
TRBV12-3/TRBV12-4 | ASSFLAGGVNEQY
TRBV20-1 | SAQGNEKLF
TRBV12-3/TRBV12-4 | TSAWAGTPKNIQY
TRBV5-1 | ASSLGLADNEQF
TRBV5-1 | ASRGVGANTEAF
TRBV29-1 | SVEDRDTQY